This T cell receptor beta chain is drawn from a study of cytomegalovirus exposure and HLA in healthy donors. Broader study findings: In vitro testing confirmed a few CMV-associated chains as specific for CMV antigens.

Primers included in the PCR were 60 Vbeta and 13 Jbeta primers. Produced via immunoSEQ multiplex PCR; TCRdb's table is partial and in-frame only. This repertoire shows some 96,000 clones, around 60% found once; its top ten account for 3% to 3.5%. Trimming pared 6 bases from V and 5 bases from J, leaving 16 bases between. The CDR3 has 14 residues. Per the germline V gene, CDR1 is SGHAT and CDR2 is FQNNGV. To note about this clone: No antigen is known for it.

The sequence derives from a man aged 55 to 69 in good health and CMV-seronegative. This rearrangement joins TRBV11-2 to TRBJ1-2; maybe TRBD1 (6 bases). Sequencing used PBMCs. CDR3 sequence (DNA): TGTGCCAGCAGGCCCGACAGGCAGGGGTATGGCTACACCTTC. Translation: CASRPDRQGYGYTF.